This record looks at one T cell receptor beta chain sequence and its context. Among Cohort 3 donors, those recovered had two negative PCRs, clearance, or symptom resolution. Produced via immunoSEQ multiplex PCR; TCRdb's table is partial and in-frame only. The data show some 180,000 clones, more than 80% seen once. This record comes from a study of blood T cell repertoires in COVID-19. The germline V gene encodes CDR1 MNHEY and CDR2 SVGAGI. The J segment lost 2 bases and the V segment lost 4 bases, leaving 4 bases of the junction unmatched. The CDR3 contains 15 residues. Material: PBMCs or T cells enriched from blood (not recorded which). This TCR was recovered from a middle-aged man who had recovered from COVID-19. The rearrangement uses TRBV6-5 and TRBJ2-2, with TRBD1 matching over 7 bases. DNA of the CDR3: TGTGCCAGCAGTTCGGGGACAGCAAACACCGGGGAGCTGTTTTTT. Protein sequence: CASSSGTANTGELFF.